These 10 T cell receptor beta chains were sequenced from one sample in a study of blood T cell repertoires in COVID-19. The protocol was immunoSEQ multiplex PCR, while the TCRdb copy is restricted to in-frame clones and leaves out a portion. Altogether 100,000 or so clones are present, 88% being singletons, with the ten largest covering approximately 0.5%. Sequencing was performed on peripheral blood. The receptors stem from a man aged 55 to 70 with acute or convalescent COVID-19.

In this sample, this clone turned up a few times. The chain links TRBV3-1 (or the pseudogene TRBV3-2) to TRBJ2-7, with D unresolved. The CDR3 runs to 15 residues. CDR1 and CDR2 from the germline V gene are LGHDT and YNNKEL (reference sequence). The ends were cut back, 1 base at V and 1 base at J, with 11 bases in the middle. The CDR3 DNA follows: TGTGCCAGCAGCCAAGGCACAGTTCAATCCTACGAGCAGTACTTC. It is translated as CASSQGTVQSYEQYF.

This chain connects TRBV20-1 to TRBJ2-7; 10 bases match TRBD1. The junction had 3 bases not matched to a gene; V was cut back by 3 bases and J by 4 bases. The CDR3 extends over 13 amino acids. Germline-derived CDR1 and CDR2 are DFQATT and SNEGSKA (reference sequence). Written as DNA, the CDR3 is TGCAGTGCTAGTTGGACAGGGGGTTACGAGCAGTACTTC. Protein sequence: CSASWTGGYEQYF.

The chain joins TRBV6-5 to TRBJ1-1; D uncertain. V lost 2 bases, J lost 1 base, and 5 bases lay in between. The germline V gene has CDR1 MNHEY and CDR2 SVGAGI. The CDR3 length is 13 residues. CDR3 amino acids: CASSYGGNTEAFF. The CDR3 DNA follows: TGTGCCAGCAGTTACGGAGGGAACACTGAAGCTTTCTTT.

The chain combines TRBV29-1 with TRBJ1-2; D remains ambiguous. CDR1 SQVTM and CDR2 ANQGSEA come from the germline V gene. The CDR3 loop spans 13 amino acids. V lost 2 bases, J lost 4 bases, and 11 bases lay in between. The CDR3 DNA is TGCAGCGTTGAAATCAGGACTTCCTATGGCTACACCTTC. Protein: CSVEIRTSYGYTF.

The genes are TRBV27 and TRBJ2-1, with 7 bases lining up with TRBD1. V lost 6 bases and J lost 7; bases outside the gene matches: 9. CDR1 and CDR2 (germline): MNHEY, SMNVEV (reference sequence). The CDR3 runs 14 residues. CDR3 sequence: CASSVDRVVNEQFF. The CDR3 nucleotides are TGTGCCAGCAGCGTAGACAGGGTGGTGAATGAGCAGTTCTTC.

V and J are TRBV7-3 and TRBJ2-5; D is perhaps TRBD1 (6 bases). This CDR3 has 16 residues. Looked up from germline, CDR1 is SGHTA and CDR2 is FQGTGA. The V and J ends lost 3 bases and 2 bases respectively, with 16 bases between them. In nucleotides, the CDR3 is TGTGCCAGCAGCTTTATAGCGTACAGGGCGCAAGAGACCCAGTACTTC. As protein: CASSFIAYRAQETQYF. The complete variable domain, with remaining parts taken from reference TRBV7-3 and TRBJ2-5, reads GAGVSQTPSNKVTEKGKYVELRCDPISGHTALYWYRQSLGQGPEFLIYFQGTGAADDSGLPNDRFFAVRPEGSVSTLKIQRTERGDSAVYLCASSFIAYRAQETQYFGPGTRLLVL.

This chain connects TRBV6-4 to TRBJ1-2, with unresolved D. Trimming pared 2 bases from V and 0 bases from J, leaving 16 bases between. CDR1 and CDR2 from the germline V gene are MRHNA and SNTAGT. The CDR3 has 17 amino acids. The CDR3 is CASSDVIANTPNYGYTF. Written as DNA, the CDR3 is TGTGCCAGCAGTGACGTTATTGCTAATACTCCTAACTATGGCTACACCTTC.

Note on this clone: One end of the junction varies from germline; a read error may be responsible. The sample carries other DNA sequences with the same CDR3. The J gene is TRBJ2-3, the V gene TRBV11-3; 9 bases align to TRBD2. The CDR3 is made up of 16 amino acids. The germline V gene has CDR1 SGHNT and CDR2 YENEEA. The CDR3 spells CASSLSIAGESDTQYF. CDR3 sequence (DNA): TGTGCTAGCAGCCTATCAATAGCGGGAGAGTCAGATACGCAGTATTTT.

This chain uses TRBV19 with TRBJ2-7, with 11 bases that match TRBD1. V gave up 5 bases and J gave up 4 bases; unmatched junction bases: 7. Germline CDR1 LNHDA, CDR2 SQIVND (reference sequence). CDR3 length: 15 residues. CDR3 protein: CASSPMGTGGYEQYF. As DNA, the CDR3 is TGTGCCAGTAGTCCTATGGGGACAGGGGGATACGAGCAGTACTTC.

V usage is TRBV2 and J usage is TRBJ2-7; 9 positions match TRBD2. Germline values: CDR1 SNHLY, CDR2 FYNNEI. V lost 4 bases and J lost 3; bases outside the gene matches: 4. This CDR3 comprises 14 residues. As DNA, the CDR3 is TGTGCCAGCAGTGGGACTAGCGCGTACTACGAGCAGTACTTC. This encodes CASSGTSAYYEQYF.